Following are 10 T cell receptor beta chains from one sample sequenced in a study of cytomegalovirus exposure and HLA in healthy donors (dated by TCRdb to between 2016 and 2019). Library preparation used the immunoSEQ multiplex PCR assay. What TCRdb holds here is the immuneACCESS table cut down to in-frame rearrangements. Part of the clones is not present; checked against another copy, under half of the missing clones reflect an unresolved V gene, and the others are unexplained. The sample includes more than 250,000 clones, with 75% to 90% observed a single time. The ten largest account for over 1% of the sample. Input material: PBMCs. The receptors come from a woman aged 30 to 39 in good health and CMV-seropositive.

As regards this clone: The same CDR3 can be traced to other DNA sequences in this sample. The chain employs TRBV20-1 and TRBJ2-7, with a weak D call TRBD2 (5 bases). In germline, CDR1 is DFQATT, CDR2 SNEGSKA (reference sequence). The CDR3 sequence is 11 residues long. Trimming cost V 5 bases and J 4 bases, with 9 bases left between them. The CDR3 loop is CSAPRGYEQYF. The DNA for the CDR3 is TGCAGTGCTCCCCGGGGTTACGAGCAGTACTTC.

The CDR3 nucleotides are TGTGCCAGCAGTGAATATTCTGACAGTAACACTGAAGCTTTCTTT. Its translation is CASSEYSDSNTEAFF. V and J are TRBV25-1 and TRBJ1-1, with D perhaps TRBD1 (5 bases). V dropped 0 bases and J dropped 2 bases, with 10 bases sitting between them. The CDR3 length is 15 residues. Germline CDR1 and CDR2: MGHDK and SYGVNS.

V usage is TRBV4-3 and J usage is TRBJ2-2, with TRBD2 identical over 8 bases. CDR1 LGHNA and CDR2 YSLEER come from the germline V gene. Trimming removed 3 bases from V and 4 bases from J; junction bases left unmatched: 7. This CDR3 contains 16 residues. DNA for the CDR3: TGCGCCAGCAGCCACCAAGCGGGAGTTGGCACCGGGGAGCTGTTTTTT. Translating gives CASSHQAGVGTGELFF.

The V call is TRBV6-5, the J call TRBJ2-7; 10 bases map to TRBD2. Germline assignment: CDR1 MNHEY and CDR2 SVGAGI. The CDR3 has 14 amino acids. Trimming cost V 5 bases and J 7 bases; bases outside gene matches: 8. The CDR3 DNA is TGTGCCAGCAGTCCACTAGCGGGAAAAGCGGAGCAGTACTTC. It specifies CASSPLAGKAEQYF.

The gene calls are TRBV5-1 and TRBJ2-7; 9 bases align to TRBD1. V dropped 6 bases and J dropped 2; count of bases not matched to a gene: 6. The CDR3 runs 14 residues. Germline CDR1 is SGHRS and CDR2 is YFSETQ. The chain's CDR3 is CASKTGGPPYEQYF. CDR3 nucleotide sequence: TGCGCCAGCAAGACAGGGGGTCCCCCCTACGAGCAGTACTTC.

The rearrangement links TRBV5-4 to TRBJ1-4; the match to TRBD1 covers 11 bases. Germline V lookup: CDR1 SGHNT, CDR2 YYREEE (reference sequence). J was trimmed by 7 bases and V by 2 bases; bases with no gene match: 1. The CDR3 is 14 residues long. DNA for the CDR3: TGTGCCAGCAGCTTTGGGACAGGGGGTGAAAAACTGTTTTTT. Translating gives CASSFGTGGEKLFF.

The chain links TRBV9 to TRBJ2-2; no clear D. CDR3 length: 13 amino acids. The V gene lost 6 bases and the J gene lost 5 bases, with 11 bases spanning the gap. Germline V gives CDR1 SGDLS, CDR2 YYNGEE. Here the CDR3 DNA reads TGTGCCAGCACCCTCGGAATGACCGGGGAGCTGTTTTTT. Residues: CASTLGMTGELFF.

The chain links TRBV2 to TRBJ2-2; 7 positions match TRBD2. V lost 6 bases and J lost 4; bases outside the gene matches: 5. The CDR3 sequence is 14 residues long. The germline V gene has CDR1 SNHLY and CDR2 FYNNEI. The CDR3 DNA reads TGTGCCAGCAGCGGGACTATCCTCACCGGGGAGCTGTTTTTT. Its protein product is CASSGTILTGELFF.

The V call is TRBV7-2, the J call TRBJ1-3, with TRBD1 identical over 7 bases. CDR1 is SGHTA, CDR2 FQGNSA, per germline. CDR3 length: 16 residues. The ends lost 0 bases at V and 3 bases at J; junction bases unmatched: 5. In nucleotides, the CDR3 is TGTGCCAGCAGCTTAGCCCAGACAGGGATTGGAAACACCATATATTTT. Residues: CASSLAQTGIGNTIYF.

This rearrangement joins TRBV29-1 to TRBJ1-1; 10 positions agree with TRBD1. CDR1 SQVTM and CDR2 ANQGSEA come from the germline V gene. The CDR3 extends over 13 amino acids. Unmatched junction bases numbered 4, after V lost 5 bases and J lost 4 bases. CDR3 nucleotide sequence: TGCAGCGTTCGACAGGGGGCAGGCACTGAAGCTTTCTTT. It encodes CSVRQGAGTEAFF.